The rows below give T cell receptor beta chains drawn from one sample of a study of T cell repertoires in aging, cancer and after chemotherapy. TCRdb reanalysed the multiplex PCR reads using MiXCR and keeps one entry per CDR3 protein. The sample records around 2,000 distinct CDR3 sequences, around 27% being singletons. Sequencing used blood. These receptors originate from a human donor in good health. The CDR3 runs from the conserved cysteine through the conserved F or W.

v_call	j_call	cdr3_aa
TRBV25-1	TRBJ2-7	CASRGAGRFDEQYF
TRBV5-6	TRBJ2-5	CASSLVIGTRTPVQETQYF
TRBV27	TRBJ2-3	CASSLRRGTVSTDTQYF
TRBV20-1	TRBJ1-5	CSARDGSNQPQHF
TRBV19	TRBJ2-7	CASSLGGGHEQYF
TRBV12-3/TRBV12-4	TRBJ2-2	CASSPTGGGRNTGELFF
TRBV11-1	TRBJ2-7	CASSLVQDRGEQYF
TRBV21-1	TRBJ2-2	CASNGLAGPGELFF
TRBV5-6	TRBJ2-1	CASSLGAGLLQFF
TRBV28	TRBJ1-5	CASSPTAGQQNQPQHF
TRBV5-6	TRBJ2-1	CASSSSDSSSYNEQFF
TRBV24-1	TRBJ2-3	CATSVGAGIAQYF
TRBV6-5	TRBJ2-5	CASSYGRAGDETQYF
TRBV18	TRBJ2-7	CASSPQAGLGLAGTYKQYF
TRBV5-1	TRBJ1-4	CASSLGQGDEKLFF
TRBV29-1	TRBJ2-7	CSARLGQSGEQYF
TRBV7-6	TRBJ2-5	CASSSSQGQETQYF
TRBV6-1	TRBJ2-1	CASSNDRGQVNEQFF
TRBV7-3	TRBJ2-2	CASSRRLAGGNTGELFF
TRBV29-1	TRBJ2-5	CSVERRAQYF
TRBV5-1	TRBJ2-3	CASSPGQGTDTQYF
TRBV10-3	TRBJ1-2	CASTGDRSPAYGYTF
TRBV5-1	TRBJ2-3	CASSFDSSSTDTQYF
TRBV5-4	TRBJ2-7	CASSLGDRVIGEQYF
TRBV5-1	TRBJ2-5	CASSLAGTEKETQYF
TRBV9	TRBJ2-3	CASSVAGRGHTQYF
TRBV10-3	TRBJ2-3	CAIRGQGGGTDTQYF
TRBV20-1	TRBJ2-1	CSAPASGGNYNEQFF
TRBV20-1	TRBJ2-1	CSATSSGGAFHEQFF
TRBV20-1	TRBJ2-4	CSATLGQTLAKNIQYF
TRBV29-1	TRBJ1-1	CSVTVIDTEAFF
TRBV19	TRBJ1-1	CASRLFGMNTEAFF
TRBV5-1	TRBJ2-6	CASSLTVSGANVLTF
TRBV11-2	TRBJ1-3	CASSLSLAGNTIYF
TRBV5-6	TRBJ2-2	CASSLELDTGELFF
TRBV12-3/TRBV12-4	TRBJ1-1	CASGGQMNTEAFF
TRBV5-1	TRBJ1-3	CASSLVGTGNTIYF
TRBV6-5	TRBJ2-5	CASTAGLAGEQETQYF
TRBV6-1	TRBJ2-3	CASLGTVSTDTQYF
TRBV12-3/TRBV12-4	TRBJ2-1	CASSFKGQSASEQFF
TRBV12-3/TRBV12-4	TRBJ1-2	CASRPTGTYGYTF
TRBV20-1	TRBJ1-1	CSARPPGENTEAFF
TRBV30	TRBJ2-2	CAWSVGGTHAGELFF
TRBV18	TRBJ1-1	CASSLFTNTEAFF
TRBV29-1	TRBJ2-3	CSVEFGADTQYF
TRBV6-5	TRBJ1-2	CASRGPKGQDYGYTF
TRBV10-3	TRBJ2-2	CAISGGTTTGELFF
TRBV19	TRBJ2-2	CASIHSSGGTGELFF
TRBV19	TRBJ2-2	CASRNTGELFF
TRBV5-5	TRBJ2-7	CASSPGGTGLHEQYF